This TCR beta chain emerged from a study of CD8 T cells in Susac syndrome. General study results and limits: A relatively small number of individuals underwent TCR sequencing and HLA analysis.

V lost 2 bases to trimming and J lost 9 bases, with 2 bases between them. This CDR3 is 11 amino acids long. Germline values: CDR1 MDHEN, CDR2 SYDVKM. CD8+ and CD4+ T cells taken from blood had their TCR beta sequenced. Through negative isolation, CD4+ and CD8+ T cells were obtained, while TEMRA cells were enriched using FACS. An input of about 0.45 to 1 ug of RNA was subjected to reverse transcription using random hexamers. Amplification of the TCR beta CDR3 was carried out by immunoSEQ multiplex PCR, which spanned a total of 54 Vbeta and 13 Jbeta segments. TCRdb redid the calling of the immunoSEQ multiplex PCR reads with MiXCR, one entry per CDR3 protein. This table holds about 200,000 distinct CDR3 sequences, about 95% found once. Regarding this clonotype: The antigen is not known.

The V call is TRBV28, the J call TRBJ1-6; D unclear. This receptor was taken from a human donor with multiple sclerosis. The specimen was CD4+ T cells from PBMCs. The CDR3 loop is CASSLTSPLHF. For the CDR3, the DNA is TGTGCCAGCAGTTTAACTTCACCCCTCCACTTT.